The rows below give T cell receptor beta chains drawn from one sample of a study of technical replicates of blood from a handful of donors. The protocol was immunoSEQ multiplex PCR, while the TCRdb copy is restricted to in-frame clones and leaves out a portion. The sample consists of some 76,000 clones, 95% to 99% of them appearing once. The sample taken for sequencing was T cells isolated from PBMCs. The receptor set was obtained from a human donor in good health. The CDR3 runs from the conserved cysteine through the conserved F or W. A D gene is named only where the DNA matches it firmly. Expanded clones are given a class, and other clones once, few, many or no size at all.

.,TRBV6-5,.,TRBJ1-5,CATSPGGNQPQHF,TGTGCTACATCCCCCGGGGGAAATCAGCCCCAGCATTTT
.,TRBV7-3,.,TRBJ1-2,CASSLSGTIGDYGYTF,TGTGCCAGCAGTCTAAGCGGGACAATAGGAGACTATGGCTACACCTTC
.,TRBV30,TRBD2,TRBJ2-3,CAWSAYQGLAGLATDTQYF,TGTGCCTGGAGTGCATACCAAGGACTAGCGGGACTTGCGACAGATACGCAGTATTTT
once,TRBV30,TRBD2,TRBJ2-1,CASLSGTSKNNNEQFF,TGTGCCTCCCTGTCCGGGACTAGCAAAAACAACAATGAGCAGTTCTTC
.,TRBV14,TRBD2,TRBJ2-1,CASSPSASGRKDEQFF,TGTGCCAGCAGCCCCTCCGCTAGCGGGAGGAAGGATGAGCAGTTCTTC
.,TRBV27,TRBD1,TRBJ1-5,CASKEGAKPQHF,TGTGCCAGCAAGGAGGGGGCCAAGCCCCAGCATTTT
.,TRBV5-4,.,TRBJ1-1,CASSLGLNTEAFF,TGTGCCAGCAGCTTGGGCCTAAACACTGAAGCTTTCTTT
.,TRBV29-1,.,TRBJ1-3,CSVETGMVGNTIYF,TGCAGCGTTGAAACAGGGATGGTCGGAAACACCATATATTTT
.,TRBV19,TRBD1,TRBJ2-3,CASSSRTGGVDTQYF,TGTGCCAGTAGTTCAAGGACAGGGGGCGTAGATACGCAGTATTTT
.,TRBV20-1,.,TRBJ2-5,CSATGPETQYF,TGCAGTGCTACAGGGCCAGAGACCCAGTACTTC
.,TRBV7-2,.,TRBJ1-1,CASSLVSGFMNTEAFF,TGTGCCAGCAGCTTAGTGTCGGGGTTCATGAACACTGAAGCTTTCTTT
.,TRBV11-2,.,TRBJ1-1,CASSPTGTRAFF,TGTGCCAGCAGCCCCACCGGGACTCGAGCTTTCTTT
.,TRBV11-1,.,TRBJ1-4,CASSLQGEKLFF,TGTGCCAGCAGCTTACAGGGCGAAAAACTGTTTTTT
.,TRBV7-6,TRBD2,TRBJ2-2,CASSLNAGGPHGELFF,TGTGCCAGCAGCTTAAACGCGGGAGGGCCTCACGGGGAGCTGTTTTTT
.,TRBV21-1,.,TRBJ2-3,CASSKVWGDTDTQYF,TGTGCCAGCAGCAAAGTCTGGGGGGATACAGATACGCAGTATTTT
.,TRBV29-1,.,TRBJ2-7,CSVFGERVAQYF,TGCAGCGTTTTTGGCGAGCGGGTGGCGCAGTACTTC
.,TRBV7-9,.,TRBJ2-7,CASSMGQGEQYF,TGTGCCAGCAGCATGGGTCAGGGCGAGCAGTACTTC
.,TRBV6-8,TRBD1,TRBJ2-5,CASRARQGAWETQYF,TGTGCCAGCAGGGCCCGACAGGGGGCATGGGAGACCCAGTACTTC
.,TRBV19,.,TRBJ1-2,CASSIDLLYNYGYTF,TGTGCCAGTAGTATAGATCTTCTTTATAACTATGGCTACACCTTC
.,TRBV5-6,.,TRBJ2-7,CASSLTGVVNEQYF,TGTGCCAGCAGCTTGACAGGTGTAGTGAACGAGCAGTACTTC